This T cell receptor beta chain is from a study of control samples from healthy donors and cancer patients. The CDR3 sequence is 13 residues long. Deletions cut 5 bases from V and 0 bases from J, with 7 bases between. Germline V gene lookup returns CDR1 MRHNA and CDR2 SNTAGT. This table comes from immunoSEQ multiplex PCR, and its TCRdb copy is limited to in-frame clones, with some not included. This table holds about 210,000 clones. The sequenced sample consisted of blood. The source of this sequence is a woman aged 30 to 39 in good health. The rearrangement uses TRBV6-4 and TRBJ1-1; D ambiguous. The CDR3 nucleotides are TGTGCCAGCAGTATGAGTTTGAACACTGAAGCTTTCTTT. It yields the protein CASSMSLNTEAFF.